A selection of T cell receptor beta chains follows, all from one sample in a study of CXCR3-negative and CXCR3-positive naive CD8 T cells. Reanalyzing the 5' RACE reads, TCRdb keeps one entry per CDR3 protein, without DNA. This sample's table has tens of thousands of distinct CDR3 sequences. Input material: naive CXCR3+ CD8+ T cells from blood. The source is a human donor in good health. Some clones in this sample may be carry-over from other donors' samples. CDR3s include the opening cysteine and the closing phenylalanine or tryptophan. Expanded clones are given a class, and other clones once, few, many or no size at all.

-,TRBJ2-3,TRBV15,CATSASAGSTDTQYF
-,TRBJ1-3,TRBV7-9,CASSLGGTTGNTIYF
-,TRBJ2-3,TRBV6-2/TRBV6-3,CASRLTGVAIPSTDTQYF
-,TRBJ2-5,TRBV12-3/TRBV12-4,CASSFGQLKETQYF
-,TRBJ2-5,TRBV5-6,CASSLSEEGRETQYF
-,TRBJ2-7,TRBV29-1,CSVEVLGLYEQYF
-,TRBJ2-1,TRBV7-6,CASSLAGSSYNEQFF
-,TRBJ2-1,TRBV4-1,CASSQDLPPGWEIFF
-,TRBJ2-5,TRBV4-2,CASSQVDRDRQETQYF
-,TRBJ2-3,TRBV12-5,CASGFYTDRGGSDTQYF
-,TRBJ2-5,TRBV27,CATKFGTEQETQYF
-,TRBJ2-2,TRBV29-1,CSVEWYTGELFF
-,TRBJ2-7,TRBV13,CASSGWGSYEQYF
-,TRBJ2-3,TRBV29-1,CSVDPTRPILDTQYF
-,TRBJ2-7,TRBV28,CASIAGQGLNSYEQYF
-,TRBJ1-1,TRBV7-6,CASSYLPGQNTEAFF
-,TRBJ1-6,TRBV20-1,CSASELANSPLHF
-,TRBJ2-1,TRBV5-6,CASSSELANDEQFF
-,TRBJ1-5,TRBV6-2/TRBV6-3,CASSYSEAGQPQHF
-,TRBJ2-7,TRBV13,CASSDGTASYEQYF
-,TRBJ2-1,TRBV6-5,CASSYATYNEQFF
-,TRBJ1-2,TRBV20-1,CSARDSYYGYTF
-,TRBJ2-2,TRBV7-7,CASGYRGLAGELFF
-,TRBJ2-1,TRBV12-3/TRBV12-4,CASSGTSGYNEQFF
-,TRBJ2-1,TRBV27,CASSLSSHWGNGQFF
-,TRBJ1-4,TRBV6-6,CASSGGRGATNEKLFF
-,TRBJ1-4,TRBV5-6,CASSLVQREKLFF
-,TRBJ2-7,TRBV6-1,CASTGDLSYEQYF
-,TRBJ1-1,TRBV29-1,CSVEYGGQKVSEAFF
-,TRBJ2-3,TRBV11-2,CASSGLSRDLILTQYF
-,TRBJ2-5,TRBV7-2,CASSLVAGYQETQYF
-,TRBJ2-2,TRBV29-1,CSVDYTGTGELFF
medium-sized,TRBJ2-7,TRBV29-1,CSVIIRDPYEQYF
-,TRBJ2-3,TRBV4-2,CASSQDFGTGITDTQYF
-,TRBJ2-1,TRBV6-2/TRBV6-3,CASSTGNLNEQFF
-,TRBJ1-1,TRBV2,CASSEGNTEAFF
-,TRBJ2-7,TRBV7-2,CASSLLAGTYEQYF
-,TRBJ1-2,TRBV6-1,CASRAGTSYGYTF
-,TRBJ2-1,TRBV5-1,CASSPAGQGAVDEQFF
-,TRBJ1-1,TRBV20-1,CSARDRWDTEAFF
-,TRBJ2-2,TRBV28,CASSPLSGLGTGELFF
-,TRBJ2-7,TRBV20-1,CSARDNRYEQYF
-,TRBJ2-5,TRBV6-5,CASSDFEGETQYF
-,TRBJ2-1,TRBV29-1,CRRGLGGDYNEQFF
-,TRBJ2-5,TRBV3-1,CASSPREETQYF
-,TRBJ2-1,TRBV5-1,CASSLGGQINEQFF
-,TRBJ2-1,TRBV7-6,CASSSGTRRNEQFF
-,TRBJ2-1,TRBV7-6,CASSFLADSYNEQLF
-,TRBJ2-6,TRBV6-5,CASSTGVSGANVLTF
-,TRBJ2-1,TRBV4-2,CASSQSGGGAYNEQFF
-,TRBJ2-5,TRBV5-6,CASSLGVKGQQETQYF
-,TRBJ2-7,TRBV28,CASRTGGRSYKQYF
-,TRBJ2-1,TRBV28,CASDFGQGGNEQFF